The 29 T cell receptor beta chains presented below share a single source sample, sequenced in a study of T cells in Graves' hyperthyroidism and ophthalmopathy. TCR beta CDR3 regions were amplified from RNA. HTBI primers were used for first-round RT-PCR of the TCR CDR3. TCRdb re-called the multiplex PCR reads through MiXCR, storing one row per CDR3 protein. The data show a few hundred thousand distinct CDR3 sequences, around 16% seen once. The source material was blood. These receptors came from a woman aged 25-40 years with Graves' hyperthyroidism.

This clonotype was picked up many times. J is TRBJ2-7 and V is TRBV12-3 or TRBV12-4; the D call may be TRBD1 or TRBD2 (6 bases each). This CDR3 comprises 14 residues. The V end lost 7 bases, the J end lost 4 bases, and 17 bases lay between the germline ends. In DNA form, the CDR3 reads TGTGCCAGCACCCGTAGTGGGGGGCGTTACGAGCAGTACTTC. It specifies CASTRSGGRYEQYF.

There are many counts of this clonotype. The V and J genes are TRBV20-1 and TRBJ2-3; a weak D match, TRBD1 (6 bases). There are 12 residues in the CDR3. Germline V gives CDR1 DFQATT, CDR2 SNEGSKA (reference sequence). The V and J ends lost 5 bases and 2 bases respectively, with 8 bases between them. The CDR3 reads CSAHRVTDTQYF. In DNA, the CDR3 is TGCAGTGCTCACAGGGTCACAGATACGCAGTATTTT.

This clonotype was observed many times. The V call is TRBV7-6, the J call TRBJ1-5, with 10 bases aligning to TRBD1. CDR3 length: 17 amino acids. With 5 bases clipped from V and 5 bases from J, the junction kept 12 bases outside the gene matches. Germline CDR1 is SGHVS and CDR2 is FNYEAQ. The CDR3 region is CASSPVPPGQGYQPQHF. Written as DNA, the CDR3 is TGTGCCAGCAGCCCAGTTCCCCCGGGACAGGGGTATCAGCCCCAGCATTTT.

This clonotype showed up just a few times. The CDR3 spells CASSSGDGENSPLHF. DNA of the CDR3: TGTGCCAGCAGCTCAGGGGACGGAGAGAATTCACCCCTCCACTTT. J is TRBJ1-6 and V is TRBV9, with D perhaps TRBD1 (6 bases). The CDR3 consists of 15 residues. From germline, CDR1 is SGDLS and CDR2 YYNGEE. The V gene lost 4 bases and the J gene lost 7 bases, with 15 bases spanning the gap.

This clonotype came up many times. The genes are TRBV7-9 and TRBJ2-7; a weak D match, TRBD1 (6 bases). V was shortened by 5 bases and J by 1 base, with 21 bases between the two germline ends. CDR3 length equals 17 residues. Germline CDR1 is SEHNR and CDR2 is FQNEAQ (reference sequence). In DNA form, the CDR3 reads TGTGCCAGCAGCGTAAGGGGATCAGGGGCCGAATCCTACGAGCAGTACTTC. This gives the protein CASSVRGSGAESYEQYF.

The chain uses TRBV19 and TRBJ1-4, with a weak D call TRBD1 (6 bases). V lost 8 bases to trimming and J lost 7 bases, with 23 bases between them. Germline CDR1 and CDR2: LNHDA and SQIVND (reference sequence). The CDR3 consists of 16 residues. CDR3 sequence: CASHRQANIAGEKLFF. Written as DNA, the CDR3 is TGTGCCAGTCACCGACAGGCCAACATCGCGGGTGAAAAACTGTTTTTT.

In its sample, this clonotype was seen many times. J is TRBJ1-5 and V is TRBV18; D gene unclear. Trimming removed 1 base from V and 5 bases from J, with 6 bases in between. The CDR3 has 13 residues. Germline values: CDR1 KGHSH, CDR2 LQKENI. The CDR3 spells CASSPRSDQPQHF. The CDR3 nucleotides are TGTGCCAGCTCACCACGCAGCGATCAGCCCCAGCATTTT.

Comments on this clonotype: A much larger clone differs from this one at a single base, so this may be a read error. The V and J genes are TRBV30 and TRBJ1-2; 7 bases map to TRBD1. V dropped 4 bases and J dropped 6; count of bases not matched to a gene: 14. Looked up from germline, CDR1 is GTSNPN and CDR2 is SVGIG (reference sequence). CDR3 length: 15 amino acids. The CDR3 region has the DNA TGTGCCTGGACCCCCCCCGACAGGGAACACAATGGCTACACCTTC. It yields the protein CAWTPPDREHNGYTF.

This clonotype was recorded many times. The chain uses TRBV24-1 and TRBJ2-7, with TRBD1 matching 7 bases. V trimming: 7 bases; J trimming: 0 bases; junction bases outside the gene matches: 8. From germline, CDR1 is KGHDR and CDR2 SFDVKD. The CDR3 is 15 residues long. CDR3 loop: CATRAKDRVSYEQYF. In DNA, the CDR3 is TGTGCCACCAGAGCCAAAGACAGGGTCTCCTACGAGCAGTACTTC.

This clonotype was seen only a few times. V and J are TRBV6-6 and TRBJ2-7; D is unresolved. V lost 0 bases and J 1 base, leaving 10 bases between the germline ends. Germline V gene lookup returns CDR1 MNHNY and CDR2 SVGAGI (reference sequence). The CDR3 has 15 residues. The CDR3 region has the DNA TGTGCCAGCAGTTACTCTTACCCTGTATCCTACGAGCAGTACTTC. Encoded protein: CASSYSYPVSYEQYF.

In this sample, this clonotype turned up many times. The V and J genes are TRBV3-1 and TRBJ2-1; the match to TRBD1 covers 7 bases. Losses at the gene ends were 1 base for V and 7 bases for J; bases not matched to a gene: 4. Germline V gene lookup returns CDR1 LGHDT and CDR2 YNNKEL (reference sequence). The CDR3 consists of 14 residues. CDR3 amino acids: CASSQAGTVNEQFF. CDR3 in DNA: TGTGCCAGCAGCCAAGCCGGGACAGTAAATGAGCAGTTCTTC.

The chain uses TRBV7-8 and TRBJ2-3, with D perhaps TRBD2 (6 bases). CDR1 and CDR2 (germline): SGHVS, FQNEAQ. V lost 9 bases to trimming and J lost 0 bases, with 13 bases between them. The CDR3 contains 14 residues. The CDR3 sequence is CASMRDLSTDTQYF. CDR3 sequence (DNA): TGTGCCAGTATGAGGGACTTAAGCACAGATACGCAGTATTTT.

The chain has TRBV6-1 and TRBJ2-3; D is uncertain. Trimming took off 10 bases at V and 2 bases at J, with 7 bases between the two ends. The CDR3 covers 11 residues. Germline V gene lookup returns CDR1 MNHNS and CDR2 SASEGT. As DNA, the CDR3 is TGTGCCACCCTGACCACAGATACGCAGTATTTT. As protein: CATLTTDTQYF.

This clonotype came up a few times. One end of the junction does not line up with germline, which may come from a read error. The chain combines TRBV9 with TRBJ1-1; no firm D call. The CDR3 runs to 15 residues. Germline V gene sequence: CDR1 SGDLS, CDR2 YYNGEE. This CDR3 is CASSVGRYPNTEAFF. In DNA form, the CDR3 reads TGCGCCAGCAGCGTAGGAAGGTACCCGAACACTGAAGCTTTCTTT.

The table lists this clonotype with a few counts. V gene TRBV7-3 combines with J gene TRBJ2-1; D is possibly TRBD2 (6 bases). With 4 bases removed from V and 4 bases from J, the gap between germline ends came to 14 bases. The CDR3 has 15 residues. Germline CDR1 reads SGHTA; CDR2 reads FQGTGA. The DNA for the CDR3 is TGTGCCAGCAGCTGGTCTGGCGGGGAATACAATGAGCAGTTCTTC. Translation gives CASSWSGGEYNEQFF.

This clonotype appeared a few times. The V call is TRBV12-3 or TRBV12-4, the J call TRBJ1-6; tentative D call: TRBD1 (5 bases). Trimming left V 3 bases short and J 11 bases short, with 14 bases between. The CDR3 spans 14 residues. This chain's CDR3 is CASSFWGFGTPLHF. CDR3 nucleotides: TGTGCCAGCAGTTTTTGGGGGTTCGGGACACCCCTCCACTTT.

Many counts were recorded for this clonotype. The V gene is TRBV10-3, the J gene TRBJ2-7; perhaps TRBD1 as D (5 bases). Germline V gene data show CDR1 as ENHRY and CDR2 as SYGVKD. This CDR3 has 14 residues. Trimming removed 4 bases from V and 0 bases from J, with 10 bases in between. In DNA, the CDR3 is TGTGCCATCAGTGGGGGCAAAAACTCCTACGAGCAGTACTTC. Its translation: CAISGGKNSYEQYF.

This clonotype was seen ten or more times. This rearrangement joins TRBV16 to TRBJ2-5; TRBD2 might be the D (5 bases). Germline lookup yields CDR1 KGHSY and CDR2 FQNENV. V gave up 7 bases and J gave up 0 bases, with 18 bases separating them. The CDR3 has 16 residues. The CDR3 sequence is CASTQHATGYQETQYF. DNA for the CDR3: TGTGCCAGCACCCAGCACGCCACGGGGTACCAAGAGACCCAGTACTTC.

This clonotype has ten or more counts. CDR3 residues: CAWSVQGWEQYF. The DNA of the CDR3 is TGTGCCTGGAGTGTGCAGGGGTGGGAGCAGTACTTC. This chain joins TRBV30 and TRBJ2-7, with D tentatively TRBD1 (6 bases). Germline lookup yields CDR1 GTSNPN and CDR2 SVGIG (reference sequence). The CDR3 totals 12 residues. V lost 0 bases and J lost 7, with 10 bases in between.

The CDR3 loop is CASSLGGVGSYTF. In DNA form, the CDR3 reads TGTGCCAGCAGCTTAGGGGGAGTCGGGAGCTACACCTTC. V gene TRBV7-2 combines with J gene TRBJ1-2; D remains unclear. The ends were cut back, 1 base at V and 9 bases at J, with 12 bases in the middle. The CDR3 contains 13 residues. Germline V lookup: CDR1 SGHTA, CDR2 FQGNSA.

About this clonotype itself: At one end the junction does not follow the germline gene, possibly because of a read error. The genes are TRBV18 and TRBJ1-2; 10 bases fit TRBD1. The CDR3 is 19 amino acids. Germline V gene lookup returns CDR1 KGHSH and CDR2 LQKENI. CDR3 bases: TGTGTCAGCTCACCACCCCTTTTTGACAGGGGGCGTTATATCTATGGCTACACCTTC. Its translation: CVSSPPLFDRGRYIYGYTF. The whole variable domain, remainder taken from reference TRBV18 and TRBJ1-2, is NAGVMQNPRHLVRRRGQEARLRCSPMKGHSHVYWYRQLPEEGLKFMVYLQKENIIDESGMPKERFSAEFPKEGPSILRIQQVVRGDSAAYFCVSSPPLFDRGRYIYGYTFGSGTRLTVV.

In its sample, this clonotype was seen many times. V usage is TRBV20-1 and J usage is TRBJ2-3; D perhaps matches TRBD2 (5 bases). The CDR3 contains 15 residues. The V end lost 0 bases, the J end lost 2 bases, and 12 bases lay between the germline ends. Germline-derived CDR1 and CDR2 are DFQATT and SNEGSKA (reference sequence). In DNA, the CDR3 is TGCAGTGCTAGAGATTTAAGGGAGCACACAGATACGCAGTATTTT. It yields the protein CSARDLREHTDTQYF.

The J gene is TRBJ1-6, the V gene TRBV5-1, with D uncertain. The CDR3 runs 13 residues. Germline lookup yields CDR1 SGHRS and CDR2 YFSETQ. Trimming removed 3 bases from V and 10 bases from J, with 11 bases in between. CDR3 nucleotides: TGCGCCAGCAGCTCGGACCCAGGCTCACCCCTCCACTTT. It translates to CASSSDPGSPLHF. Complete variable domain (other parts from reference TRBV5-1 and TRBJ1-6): KAGVTQTPRYLIKTRGQQVTLSCSPISGHRSVSWYQQTPGQGLQFLFEYFSETQRNKGNFPGRFSGRQFSNSRSEMNVSTLELGDSALYLCASSSDPGSPLHFGNGTRLTVT.

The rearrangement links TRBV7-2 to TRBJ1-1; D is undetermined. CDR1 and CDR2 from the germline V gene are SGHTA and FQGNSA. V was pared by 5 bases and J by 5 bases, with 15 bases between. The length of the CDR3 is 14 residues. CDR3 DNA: TGTGCCAGCAGCACTCGACGGGGAGGAACTGAAGCTTTCTTT. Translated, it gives CASSTRRGGTEAFF.

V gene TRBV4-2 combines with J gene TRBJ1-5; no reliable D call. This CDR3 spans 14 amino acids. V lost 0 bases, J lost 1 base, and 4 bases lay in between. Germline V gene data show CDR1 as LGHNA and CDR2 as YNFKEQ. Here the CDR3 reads CASSQDGSNQPQHF. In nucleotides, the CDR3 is TGTGCCAGCAGCCAAGATGGGAGCAATCAGCCCCAGCATTTT.

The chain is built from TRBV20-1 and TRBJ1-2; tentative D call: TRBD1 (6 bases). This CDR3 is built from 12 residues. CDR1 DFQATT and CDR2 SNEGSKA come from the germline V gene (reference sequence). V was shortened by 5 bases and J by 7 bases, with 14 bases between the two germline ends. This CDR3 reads CSASRGAPGYTF. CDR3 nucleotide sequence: TGCAGTGCTTCGAGGGGGGCGCCTGGCTACACCTTC.

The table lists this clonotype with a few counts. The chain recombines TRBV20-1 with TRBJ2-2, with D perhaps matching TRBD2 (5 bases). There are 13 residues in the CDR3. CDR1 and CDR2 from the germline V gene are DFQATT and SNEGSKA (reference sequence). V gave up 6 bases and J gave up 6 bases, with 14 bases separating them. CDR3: CSAIGLVAGELFF. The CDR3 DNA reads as TGCAGTGCAATCGGACTGGTCGCCGGGGAGCTGTTTTTT.

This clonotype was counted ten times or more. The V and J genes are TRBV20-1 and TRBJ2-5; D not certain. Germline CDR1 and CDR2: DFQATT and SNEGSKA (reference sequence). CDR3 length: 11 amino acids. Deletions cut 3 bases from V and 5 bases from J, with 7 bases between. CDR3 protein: CSARIGETQYF. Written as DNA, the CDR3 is TGCAGTGCTAGGATTGGTGAGACCCAGTACTTC.

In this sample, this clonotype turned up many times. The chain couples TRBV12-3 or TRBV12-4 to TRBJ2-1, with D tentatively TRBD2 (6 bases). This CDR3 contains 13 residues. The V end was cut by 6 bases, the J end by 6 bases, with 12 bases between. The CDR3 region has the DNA TGTGCCAGCAGGCCGGGCGGGATCAATGAGCAGTTCTTC. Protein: CASRPGGINEQFF.